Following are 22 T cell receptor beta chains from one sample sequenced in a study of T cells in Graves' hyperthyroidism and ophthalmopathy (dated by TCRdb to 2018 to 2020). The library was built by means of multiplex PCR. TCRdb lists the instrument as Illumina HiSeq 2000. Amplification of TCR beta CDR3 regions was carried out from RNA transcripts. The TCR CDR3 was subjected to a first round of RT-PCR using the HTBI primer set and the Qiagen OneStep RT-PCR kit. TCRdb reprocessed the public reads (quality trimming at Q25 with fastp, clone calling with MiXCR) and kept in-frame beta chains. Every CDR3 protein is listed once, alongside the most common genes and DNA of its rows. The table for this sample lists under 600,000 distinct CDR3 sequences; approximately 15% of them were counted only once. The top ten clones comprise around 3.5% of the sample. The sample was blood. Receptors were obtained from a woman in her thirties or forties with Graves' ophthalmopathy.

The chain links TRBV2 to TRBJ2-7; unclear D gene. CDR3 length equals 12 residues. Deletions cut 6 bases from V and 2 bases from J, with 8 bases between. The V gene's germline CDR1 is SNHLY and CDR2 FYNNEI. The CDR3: CASRDGPYEQYF. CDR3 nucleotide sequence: TGTGCCAGCAGGGACGGACCCTACGAGCAGTACTTC.

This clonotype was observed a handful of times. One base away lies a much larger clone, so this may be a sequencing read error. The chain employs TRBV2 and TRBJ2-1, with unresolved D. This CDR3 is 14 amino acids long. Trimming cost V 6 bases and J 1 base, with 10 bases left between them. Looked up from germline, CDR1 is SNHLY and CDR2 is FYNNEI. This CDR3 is CASRKAGSYNEQFF. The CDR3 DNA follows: TGTGCCAGCAGAAAGGCCGGGTCCTACAATGAGCAGTTCTTC.

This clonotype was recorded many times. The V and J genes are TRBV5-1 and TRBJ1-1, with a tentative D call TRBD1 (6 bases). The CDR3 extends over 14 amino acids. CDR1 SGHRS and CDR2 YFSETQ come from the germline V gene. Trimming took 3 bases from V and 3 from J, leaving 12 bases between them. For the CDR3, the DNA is TGCGCCAGCAGCTACCTACAGGGTGACACTGAAGCTTTCTTT. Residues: CASSYLQGDTEAFF.

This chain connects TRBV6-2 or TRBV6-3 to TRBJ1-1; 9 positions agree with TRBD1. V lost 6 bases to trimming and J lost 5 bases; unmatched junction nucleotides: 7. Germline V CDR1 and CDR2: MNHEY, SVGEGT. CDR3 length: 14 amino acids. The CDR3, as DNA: TGTGCCAGCAGAGGGACAGGGAGGCGTACTGAAGCTTTCTTT. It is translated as CASRGTGRRTEAFF.

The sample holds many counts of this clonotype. The CDR3 nucleotides read TGCAGTGCTAGAGATACTAGCGGGGATTACAATGAGCAGTTCTTC. This encodes CSARDTSGDYNEQFF. This rearrangement joins TRBV20-1 to TRBJ2-1; 10 nucleotides line up with TRBD2. J gave up 4 bases and V 0 bases, and 3 bases lay outside the gene matches. The germline V gene encodes CDR1 DFQATT and CDR2 SNEGSKA (reference sequence). The CDR3 runs to 15 residues.

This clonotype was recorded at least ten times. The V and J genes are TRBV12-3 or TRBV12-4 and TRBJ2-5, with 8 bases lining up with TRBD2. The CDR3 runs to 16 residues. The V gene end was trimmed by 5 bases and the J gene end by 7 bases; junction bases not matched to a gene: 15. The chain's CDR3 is CASSPLGGGPGVTQYF. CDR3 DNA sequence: TGTGCCAGCAGTCCGCTCGGGGGGGGACCAGGGGTGACCCAGTACTTC.

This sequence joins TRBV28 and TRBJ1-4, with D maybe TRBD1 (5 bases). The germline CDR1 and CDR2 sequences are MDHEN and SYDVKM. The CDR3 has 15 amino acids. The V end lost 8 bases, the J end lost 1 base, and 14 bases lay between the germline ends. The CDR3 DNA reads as TGTGCCAGCTCAGGGATACGAGGAACTAATGAAAAACTGTTTTTT. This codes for CASSGIRGTNEKLFF.

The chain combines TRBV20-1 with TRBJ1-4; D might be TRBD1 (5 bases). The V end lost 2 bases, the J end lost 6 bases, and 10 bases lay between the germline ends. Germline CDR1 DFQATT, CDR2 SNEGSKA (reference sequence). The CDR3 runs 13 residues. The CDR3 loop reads CSARRGEYEKLFF. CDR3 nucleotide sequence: TGCAGTGCTAGAAGAGGGGAGTATGAAAAACTGTTTTTT.

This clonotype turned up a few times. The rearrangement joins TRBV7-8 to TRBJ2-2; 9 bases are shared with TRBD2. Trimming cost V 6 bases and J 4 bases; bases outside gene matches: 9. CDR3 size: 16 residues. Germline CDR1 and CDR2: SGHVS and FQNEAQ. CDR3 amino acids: CASRGRLAGSTGELFF. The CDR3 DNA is TGTGCCAGCAGGGGTCGGCTAGCGGGAAGCACCGGGGAGCTGTTTTTT.

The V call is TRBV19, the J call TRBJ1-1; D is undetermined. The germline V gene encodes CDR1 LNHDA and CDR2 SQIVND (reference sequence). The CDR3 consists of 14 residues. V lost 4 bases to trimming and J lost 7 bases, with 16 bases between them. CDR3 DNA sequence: TGTGCCAGTAGTAATAAGAGAGGGTCGGGTGAAGCTTTCTTT. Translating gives CASSNKRGSGEAFF. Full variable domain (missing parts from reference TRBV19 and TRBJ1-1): DGGITQSPKYLFRKEGQNVTLSCEQNLNHDAMYWYRQDPGQGLRLIYYSQIVNDFQKGDIAEGYSVSREKKESFPLTVTSAQKNPTAFYLCASSNKRGSGEAFFGQGTRLTVV.

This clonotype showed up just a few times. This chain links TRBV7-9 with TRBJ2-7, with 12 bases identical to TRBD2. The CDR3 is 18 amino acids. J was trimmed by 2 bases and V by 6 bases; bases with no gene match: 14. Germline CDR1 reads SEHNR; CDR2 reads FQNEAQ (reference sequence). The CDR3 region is CASRLTSGSSLGTYEQYF. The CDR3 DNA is TGTGCCAGCAGACTGACTAGCGGGAGTTCTTTGGGTACCTACGAGCAGTACTTC.

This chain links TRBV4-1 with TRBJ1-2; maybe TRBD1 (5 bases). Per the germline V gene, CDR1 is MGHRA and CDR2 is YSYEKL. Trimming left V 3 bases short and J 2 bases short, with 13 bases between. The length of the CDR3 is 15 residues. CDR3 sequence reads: CASSQSDSFNYGYTF. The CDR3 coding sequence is TGCGCCAGCAGCCAGTCTGACAGCTTCAACTATGGCTACACCTTC.

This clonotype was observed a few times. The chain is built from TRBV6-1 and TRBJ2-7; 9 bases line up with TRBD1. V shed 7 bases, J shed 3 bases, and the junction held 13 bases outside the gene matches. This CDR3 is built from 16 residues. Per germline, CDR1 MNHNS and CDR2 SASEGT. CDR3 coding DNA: TGTGCCAGCACCTACGGGTCGGGACAGGGTATCTACGAGCAGTACTTC. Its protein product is CASTYGSGQGIYEQYF.

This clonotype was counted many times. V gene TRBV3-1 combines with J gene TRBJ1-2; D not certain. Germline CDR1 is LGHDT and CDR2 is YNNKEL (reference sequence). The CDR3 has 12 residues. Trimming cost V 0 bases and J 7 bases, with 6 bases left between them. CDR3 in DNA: TGTGCCAGCAGCCAAGATAGGTCTGGCTACACCTTC. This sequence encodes CASSQDRSGYTF.

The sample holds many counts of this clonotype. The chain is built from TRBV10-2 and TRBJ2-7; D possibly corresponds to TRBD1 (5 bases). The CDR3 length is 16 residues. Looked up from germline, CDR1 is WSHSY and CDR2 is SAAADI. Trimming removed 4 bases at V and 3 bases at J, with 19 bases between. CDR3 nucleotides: TGCGCCAGCAGTGGAGGTGGGGCAGGGAAGGGCTACGAGCAGTACTTC. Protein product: CASSGGGAGKGYEQYF.

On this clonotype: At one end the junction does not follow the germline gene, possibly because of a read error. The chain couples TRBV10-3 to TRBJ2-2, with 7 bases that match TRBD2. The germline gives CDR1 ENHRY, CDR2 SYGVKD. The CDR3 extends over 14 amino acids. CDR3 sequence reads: CAIGRGRNSGELLF. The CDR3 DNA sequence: TGTGCCATCGGGAGGGGCAGGAACTCCGGGGAGCTGTTATTT.

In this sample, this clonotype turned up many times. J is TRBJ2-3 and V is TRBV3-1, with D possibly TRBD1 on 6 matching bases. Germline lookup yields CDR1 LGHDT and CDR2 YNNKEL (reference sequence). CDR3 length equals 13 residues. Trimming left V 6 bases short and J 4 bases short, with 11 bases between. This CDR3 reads CASSRQVADTQYF. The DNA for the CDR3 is TGTGCCAGCAGTAGACAGGTAGCAGATACGCAGTATTTT.

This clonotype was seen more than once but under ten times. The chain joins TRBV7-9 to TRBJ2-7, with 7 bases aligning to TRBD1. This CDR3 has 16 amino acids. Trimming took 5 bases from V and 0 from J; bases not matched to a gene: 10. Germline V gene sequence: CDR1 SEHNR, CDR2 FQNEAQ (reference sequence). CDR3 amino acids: CASSPGQRIISYEQYF. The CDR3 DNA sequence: TGTGCCAGCAGCCCGGGACAGCGAATAATCTCCTACGAGCAGTACTTC.

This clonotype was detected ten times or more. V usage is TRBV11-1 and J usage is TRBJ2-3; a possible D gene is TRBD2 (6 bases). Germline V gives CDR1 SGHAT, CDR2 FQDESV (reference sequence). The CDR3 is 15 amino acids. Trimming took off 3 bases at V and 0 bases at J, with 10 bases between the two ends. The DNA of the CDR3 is TGTGCCAGCAGCTTGACTAGAGTGAGCACAGATACGCAGTATTTT. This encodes CASSLTRVSTDTQYF.

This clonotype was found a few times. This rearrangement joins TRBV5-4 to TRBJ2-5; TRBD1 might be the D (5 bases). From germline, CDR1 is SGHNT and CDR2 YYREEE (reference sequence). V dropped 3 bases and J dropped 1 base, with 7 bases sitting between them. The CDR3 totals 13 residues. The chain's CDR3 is CASSWGTQETQYF. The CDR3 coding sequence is TGTGCCAGCAGCTGGGGCACCCAAGAGACCCAGTACTTC.

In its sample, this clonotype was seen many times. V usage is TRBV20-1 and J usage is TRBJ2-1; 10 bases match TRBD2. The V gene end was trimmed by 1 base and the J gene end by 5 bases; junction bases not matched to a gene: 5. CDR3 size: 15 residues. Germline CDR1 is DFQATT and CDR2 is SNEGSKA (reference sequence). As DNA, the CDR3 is TGCAGTGCTAGAGCCCCAGCGGGAGGGCACAATGAGCAGTTCTTC. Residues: CSARAPAGGHNEQFF.

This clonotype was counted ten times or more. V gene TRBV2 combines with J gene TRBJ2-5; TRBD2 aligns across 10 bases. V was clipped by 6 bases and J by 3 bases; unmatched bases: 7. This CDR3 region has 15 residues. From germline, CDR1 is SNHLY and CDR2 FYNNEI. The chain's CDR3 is CASSREAGGEETQYF. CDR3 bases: TGTGCCAGCAGCCGCGAAGCGGGAGGGGAAGAGACCCAGTACTTC.